The text below deals with one T cell receptor (beta chain). The CDR3 contains 14 residues. Germline-derived CDR1 and CDR2 are MDHEN and SYDVKM. This entry belongs to a study of human CD8 memory T cell subsets. UMI-labeled 5' RACE produced the TCR beta libraries. Reprocessing the 5' RACE reads, TCRdb reports a single entry for every CDR3 protein and omits DNA. The sample yields around 10,000 distinct CDR3 sequences, of which the top ten take up about 20%. This chain joins TRBV28 and TRBJ2-2. Sequences were obtained from CD8+ stem-like memory T cells (TSCM and TCM) sorted from PBMCs. The sample's subset: stem-like memory CD8 T cells (TSTEM), CCR7+ PD-1- TIGIT-. This sequence originates from a human donor in good health. The CDR3 protein is CASSPLYGTGELFF.